This TCR beta chain was retrieved from a study of blood T cell repertoires in COVID-19. At the level of the study: PBMCs, B-cell-depleted T cells, or T cells were the source of the cDNA or gDNA that made up the material.

Authors' data handling: For nucleated cells, counts were estimated from reference gene primer amplification. Clones were read by immunoSEQ multiplex PCR, and TCRdb kept only the in-frame ones, dropping some. V and J calls and clone size are copied from that table; D and trimming were computed from the DNA. The sample holds 250,000 to 350,000 clones, around 86% seen once. This CDR3 has 14 residues. Germline CDR1 reads MNHEY; CDR2 reads SMNVEV (reference sequence). V lost 3 bases and J lost 8; bases outside the gene matches: 7. The chain uses TRBV27 and TRBJ2-7; 10 bases fit TRBD1. This receptor was identified in a woman aged 50 to 60 with acute or convalescent COVID-19. The sequenced sample was peripheral blood. This chain's CDR3 is CASSFRDRGAKQYF. Here the CDR3 DNA reads TGTGCCAGCAGTTTCCGGGACAGGGGTGCGAAGCAGTACTTC.